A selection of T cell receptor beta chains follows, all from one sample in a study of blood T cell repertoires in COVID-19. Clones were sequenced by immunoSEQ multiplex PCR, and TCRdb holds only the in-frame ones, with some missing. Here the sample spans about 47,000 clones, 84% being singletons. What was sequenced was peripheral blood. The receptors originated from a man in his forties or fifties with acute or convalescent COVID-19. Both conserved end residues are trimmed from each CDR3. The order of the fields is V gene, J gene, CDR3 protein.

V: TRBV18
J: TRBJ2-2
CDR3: ASFAANTGELF

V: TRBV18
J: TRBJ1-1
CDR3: ASSPGRRNTEAF

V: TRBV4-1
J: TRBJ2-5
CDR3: ASSQYGTPKGTQY

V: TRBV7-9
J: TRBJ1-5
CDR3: ASSLASGSGQPQH

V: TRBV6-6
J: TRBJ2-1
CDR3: ASSYPNNEQF

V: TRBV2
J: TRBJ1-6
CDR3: ASSEGLGGGWNSPLH

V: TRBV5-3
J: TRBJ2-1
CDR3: ARSLGLAGRNEQF

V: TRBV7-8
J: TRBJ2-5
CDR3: ASSPVLETQY

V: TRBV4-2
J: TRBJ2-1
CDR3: ASSQTQWASEGGDEQF

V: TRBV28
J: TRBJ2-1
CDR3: ASHSSWGGGPYNEQF

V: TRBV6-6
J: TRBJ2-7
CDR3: ASSSWDNAYEQY

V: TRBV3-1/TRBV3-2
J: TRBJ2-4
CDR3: ASSQDPLPGEKVEY

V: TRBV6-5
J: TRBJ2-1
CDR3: ASSYAVPGIGEQF

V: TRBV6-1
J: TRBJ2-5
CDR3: ASSEGQGVGFLETQY

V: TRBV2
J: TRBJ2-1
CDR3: ASRAGGGASNEQF

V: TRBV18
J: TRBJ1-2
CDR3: ASSADRTGHGYT

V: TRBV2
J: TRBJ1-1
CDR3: ARGSGLNTEAF

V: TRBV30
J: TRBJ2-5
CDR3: AWSGLLATQY

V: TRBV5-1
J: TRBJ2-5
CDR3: ASSLSNTPQFETQY

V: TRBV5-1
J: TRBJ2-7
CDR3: ASSPGLAGGRSYEQY

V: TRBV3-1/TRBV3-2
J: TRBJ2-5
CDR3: ASSPRVSGETQY

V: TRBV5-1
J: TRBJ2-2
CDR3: ASSFFSGTGELF

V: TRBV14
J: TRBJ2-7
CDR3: ASSRNSSGRAYEQY

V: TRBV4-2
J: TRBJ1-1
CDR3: ASSQSGRTEAF

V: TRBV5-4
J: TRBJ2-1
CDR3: ASSSGTSGHNEQF

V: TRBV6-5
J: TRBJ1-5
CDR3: ASRTGDYQPQH

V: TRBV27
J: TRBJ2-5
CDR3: ASSALDRAQETQY

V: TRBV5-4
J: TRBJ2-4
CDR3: ASSLSGGGVAKNIQY

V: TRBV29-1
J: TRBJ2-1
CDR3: SVGRRTSGSNEQF

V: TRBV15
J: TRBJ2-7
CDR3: ATSREQRERGEQY

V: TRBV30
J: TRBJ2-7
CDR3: AWSVRSDFPYEQY

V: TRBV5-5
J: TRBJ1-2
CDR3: ASSPGQSNYGYT

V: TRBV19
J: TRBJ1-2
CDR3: ASIFSGTGGSEGYT

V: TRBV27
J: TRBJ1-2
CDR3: ASSYRGNYGYT

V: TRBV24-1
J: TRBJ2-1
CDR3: ATSDSRSDEQF

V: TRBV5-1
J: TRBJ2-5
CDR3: ASTPGGQETQY

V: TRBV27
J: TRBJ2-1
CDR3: ASSPRANSYNEQF

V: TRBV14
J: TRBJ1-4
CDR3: ASRRTGDNEKLF

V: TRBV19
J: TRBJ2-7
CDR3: ASSTRQGPYEQY

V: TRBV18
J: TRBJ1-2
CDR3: ASSPTGTDYGYT

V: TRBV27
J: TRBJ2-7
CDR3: ASSSNYEQY

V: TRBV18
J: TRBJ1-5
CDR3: ASSLYRGNNQPQH

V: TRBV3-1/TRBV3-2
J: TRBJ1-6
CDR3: ASSSPSGTGGSPLH

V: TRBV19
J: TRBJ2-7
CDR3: ASSARDRATYEQY

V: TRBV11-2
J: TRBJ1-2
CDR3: ASSFGTGTGVRFNYGYT

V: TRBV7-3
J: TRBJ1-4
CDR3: ASSLGQGSGEKLF

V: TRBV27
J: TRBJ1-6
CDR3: ASNAGQGGYSPLH

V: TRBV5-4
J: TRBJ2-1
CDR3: ASSLGGSGDNEQF

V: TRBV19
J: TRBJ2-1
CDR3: ASSIAGEDEQF

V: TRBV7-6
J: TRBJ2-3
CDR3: ASSQTSGVSDTQY

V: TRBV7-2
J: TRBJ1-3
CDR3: ASSPRTDTIY

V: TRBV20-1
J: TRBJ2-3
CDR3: SGREWDTQY

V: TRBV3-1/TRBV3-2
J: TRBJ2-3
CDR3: ASSQYFGTDTQY

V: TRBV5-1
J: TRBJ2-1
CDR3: ASSLLAPQDNEQF

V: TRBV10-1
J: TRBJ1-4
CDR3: ASSESRQANEKLF

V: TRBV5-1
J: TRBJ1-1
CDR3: ASSLTQGAVTEAF

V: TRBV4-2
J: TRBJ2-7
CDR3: ASSQDGTSGRNEQY

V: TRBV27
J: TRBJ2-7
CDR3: ASSLTAGGYEQY

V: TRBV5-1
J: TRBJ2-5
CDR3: ASRSQGQSEETQY